The rows below give T cell receptor beta chains drawn from one sample of a study of identical twins. TCRdb re-called the 5' RACE reads with MiXCR, one entry per CDR3 protein. The sample contains about 890,000 distinct CDR3 sequences, about 12% of which appear only once. The data also belong to a second study, concerning yellow fever vaccine responses in identical twins.

The sample consisted of PBMCs. The receptors shown here come from a young woman in good health. CDR3s leave out the opening cysteine and the closing phenylalanine or tryptophan. Clone size is given for some rows only: seen once, a few or many times, or a class if the clone is expanded.

V gene | clone size | CDR3 protein
TRBV12-3/TRBV12-4 | few | ASSRTGAGANVLT
TRBV13 | NA | AGGTGGDYGYT
TRBV2 | NA | ASSATGAYNSPLH
TRBV20-1 | NA | SARGTRTGNQPQH
TRBV18 | few | ASSPPVAVSEQY
TRBV4-1 | few | ASSQGSGGVSYNEQF
TRBV10-2 | few | ASSASAKETQY
TRBV24-1 | many | ATSDFPNEQF
TRBV4-1 | few | ASSQSFQTGRNTGELF
TRBV20-1 | NA | SAPRQWGTEAF
TRBV6-2/TRBV6-3 | few | ASSHTGAYTGELF
TRBV19 | few | ASRVQAGNQPQH
TRBV12-3/TRBV12-4 | NA | ASSLDIPYNSPLH
TRBV28 | NA | ASSLDRGLRDTQY
TRBV7-2 | few | ASSLVRWDEQF
TRBV12-3/TRBV12-4 | NA | ASSLDPLEISSGRSSYNEQF
TRBV20-1 | NA | SARGPHGLYNEQF
TRBV7-6 | NA | AVGQGFSYNSPLH
TRBV6-5 | few | ASSSGTHSYNEQF
TRBV2 | NA | ASFDRGGYT
TRBV7-3 | NA | ASSKTSGVNTGELF
TRBV3-1 | few | ASSPQGLAGPQGETQY
TRBV20-1 | NA | SAPFGPQGTGANVLT
TRBV5-1 | NA | ASKPRGPTTGELF
TRBV3-1 | NA | ASSGQGVGNEQF